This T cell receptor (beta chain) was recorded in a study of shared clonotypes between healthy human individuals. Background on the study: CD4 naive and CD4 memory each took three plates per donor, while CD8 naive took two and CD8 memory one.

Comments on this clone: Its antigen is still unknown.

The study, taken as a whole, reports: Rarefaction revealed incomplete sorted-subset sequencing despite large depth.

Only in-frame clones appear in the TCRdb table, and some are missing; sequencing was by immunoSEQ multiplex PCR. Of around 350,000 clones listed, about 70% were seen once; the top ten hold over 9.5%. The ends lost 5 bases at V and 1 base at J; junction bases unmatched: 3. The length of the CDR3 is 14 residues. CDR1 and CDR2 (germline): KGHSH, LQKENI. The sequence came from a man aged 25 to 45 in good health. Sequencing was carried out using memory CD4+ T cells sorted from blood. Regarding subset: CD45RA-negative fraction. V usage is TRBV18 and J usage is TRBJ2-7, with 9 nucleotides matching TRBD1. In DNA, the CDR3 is TGTGCCAGCTCATACGGACAGGGGTCCTACGAGCAGTACTTC. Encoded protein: CASSYGQGSYEQYF.